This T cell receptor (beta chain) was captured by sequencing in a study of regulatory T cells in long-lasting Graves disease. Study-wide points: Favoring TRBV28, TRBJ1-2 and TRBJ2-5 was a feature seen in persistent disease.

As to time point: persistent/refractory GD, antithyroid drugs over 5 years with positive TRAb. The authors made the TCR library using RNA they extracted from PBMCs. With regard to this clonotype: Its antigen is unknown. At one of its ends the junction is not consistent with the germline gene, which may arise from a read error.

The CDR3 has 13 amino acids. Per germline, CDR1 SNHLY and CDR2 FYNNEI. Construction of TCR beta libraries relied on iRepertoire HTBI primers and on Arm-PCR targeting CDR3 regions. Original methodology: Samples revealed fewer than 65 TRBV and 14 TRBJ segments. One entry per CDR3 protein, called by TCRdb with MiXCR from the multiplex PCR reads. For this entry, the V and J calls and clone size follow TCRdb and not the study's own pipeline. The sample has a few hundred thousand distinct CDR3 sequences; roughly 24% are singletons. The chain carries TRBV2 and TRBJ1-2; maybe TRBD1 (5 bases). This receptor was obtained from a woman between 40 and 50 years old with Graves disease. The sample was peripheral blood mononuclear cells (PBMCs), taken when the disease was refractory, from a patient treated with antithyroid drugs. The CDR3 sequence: CASSQAEGYGYTF. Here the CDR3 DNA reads TGTGCCAGCAGTCAAGCAGAGGGGTATGGCTACACCTTC.